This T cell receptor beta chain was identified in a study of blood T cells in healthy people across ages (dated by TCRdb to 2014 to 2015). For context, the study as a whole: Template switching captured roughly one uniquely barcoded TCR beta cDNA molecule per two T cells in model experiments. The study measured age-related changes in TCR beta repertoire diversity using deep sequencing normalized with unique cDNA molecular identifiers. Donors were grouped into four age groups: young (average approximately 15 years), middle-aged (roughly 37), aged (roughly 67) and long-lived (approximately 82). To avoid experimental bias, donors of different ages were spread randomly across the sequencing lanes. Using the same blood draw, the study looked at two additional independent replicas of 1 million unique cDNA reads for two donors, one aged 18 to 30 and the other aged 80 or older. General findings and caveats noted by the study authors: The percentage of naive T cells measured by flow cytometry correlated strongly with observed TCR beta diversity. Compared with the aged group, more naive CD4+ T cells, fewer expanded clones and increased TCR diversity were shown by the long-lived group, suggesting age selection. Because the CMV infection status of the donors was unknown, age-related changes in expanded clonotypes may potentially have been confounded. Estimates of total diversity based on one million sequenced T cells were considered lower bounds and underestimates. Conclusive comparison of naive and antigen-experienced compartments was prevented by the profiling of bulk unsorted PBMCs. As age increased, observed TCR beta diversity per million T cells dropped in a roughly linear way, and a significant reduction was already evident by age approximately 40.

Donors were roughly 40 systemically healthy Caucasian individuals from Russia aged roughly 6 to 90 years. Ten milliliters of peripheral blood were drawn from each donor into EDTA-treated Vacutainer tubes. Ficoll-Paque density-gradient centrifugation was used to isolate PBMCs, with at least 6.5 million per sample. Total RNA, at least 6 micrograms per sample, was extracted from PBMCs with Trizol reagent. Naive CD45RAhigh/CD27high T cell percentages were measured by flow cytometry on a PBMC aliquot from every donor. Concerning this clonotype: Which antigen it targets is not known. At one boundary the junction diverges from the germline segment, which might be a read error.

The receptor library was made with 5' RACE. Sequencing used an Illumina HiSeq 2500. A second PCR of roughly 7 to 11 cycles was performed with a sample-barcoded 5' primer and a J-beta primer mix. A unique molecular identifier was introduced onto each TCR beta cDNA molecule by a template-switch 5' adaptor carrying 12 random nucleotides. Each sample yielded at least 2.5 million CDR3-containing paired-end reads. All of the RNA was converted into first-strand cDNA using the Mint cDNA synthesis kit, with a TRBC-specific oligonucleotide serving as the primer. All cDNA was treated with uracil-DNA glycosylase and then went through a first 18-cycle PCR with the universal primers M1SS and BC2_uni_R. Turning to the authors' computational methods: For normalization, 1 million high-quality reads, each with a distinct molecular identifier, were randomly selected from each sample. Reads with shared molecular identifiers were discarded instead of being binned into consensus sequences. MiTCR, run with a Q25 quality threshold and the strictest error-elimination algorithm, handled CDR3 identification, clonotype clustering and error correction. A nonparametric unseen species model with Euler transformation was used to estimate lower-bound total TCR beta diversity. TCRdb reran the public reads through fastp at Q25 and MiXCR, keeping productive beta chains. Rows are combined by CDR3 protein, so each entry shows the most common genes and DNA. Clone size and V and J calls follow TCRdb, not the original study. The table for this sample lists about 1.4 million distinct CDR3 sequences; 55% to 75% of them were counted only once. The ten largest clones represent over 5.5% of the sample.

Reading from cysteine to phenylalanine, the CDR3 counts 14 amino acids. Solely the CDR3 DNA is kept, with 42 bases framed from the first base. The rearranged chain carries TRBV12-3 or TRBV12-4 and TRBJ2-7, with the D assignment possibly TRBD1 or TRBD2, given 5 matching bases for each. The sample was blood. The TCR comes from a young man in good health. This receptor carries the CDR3 CASSPETGPYGQYF. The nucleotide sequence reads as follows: TGTGCCAGCAGCCCGGAGACGGGACCCTACGGGCAGTACTTC.